This T cell receptor (beta chain) was identified in a study of PD-L1 blockade in urothelial cancer. On the study more broadly: In terms of prior chemotherapy, patients had received 0 to 3 regimens. Researchers found blood samples held a median of approximately 150,000 T cells. Analyses were performed on blood at 3 weeks after treatment start (the second dose) and at 6 weeks.

Profiling relied on immunoSEQ multiplex PCR, and the TCRdb table lists in-frame clones only, not all of them. The sample lists tens of thousands of clones, 90% occurring once. The time point here: pretreatment peripheral blood. Between 1 and 8 samples per patient were obtained, pretreatment and on-treatment. The CDR3 spans 16 residues. CDR1 MNHNS and CDR2 SASEGT come from the germline V gene. Trimming cost V 1 base and J 2 bases, with 11 bases left between them. This TCR was recovered from a man aged 55 to 69 with urothelial cancer. This sequence joins TRBV6-1 and TRBJ1-4; D perhaps matches TRBD1 (5 bases). Sequenced material: PBMCs, taken around atezolizumab (anti-PD-L1) treatment. Here the CDR3 DNA reads TGTGCCAGCAGTGAAGTGGCCGGGGGGACTAATGAAAAACTGTTTTTT. Its translation: CASSEVAGGTNEKLFF.